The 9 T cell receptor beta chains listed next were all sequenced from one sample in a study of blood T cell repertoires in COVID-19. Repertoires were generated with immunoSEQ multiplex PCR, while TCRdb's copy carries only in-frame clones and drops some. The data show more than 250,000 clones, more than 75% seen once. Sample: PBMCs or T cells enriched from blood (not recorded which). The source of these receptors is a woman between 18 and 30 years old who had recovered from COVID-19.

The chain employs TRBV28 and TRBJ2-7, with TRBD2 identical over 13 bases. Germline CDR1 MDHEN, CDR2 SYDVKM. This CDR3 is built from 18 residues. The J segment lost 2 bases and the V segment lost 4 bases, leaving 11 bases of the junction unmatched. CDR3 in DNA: TGTGCCAGCAGTTACCCCTTGGGACTAGCGGGACCTGCCTACGAGCAGTACTTC. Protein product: CASSYPLGLAGPAYEQYF.

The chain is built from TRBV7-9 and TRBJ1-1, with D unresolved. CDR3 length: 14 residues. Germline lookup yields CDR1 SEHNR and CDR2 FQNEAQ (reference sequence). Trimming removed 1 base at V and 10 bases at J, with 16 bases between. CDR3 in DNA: TGTGCCAGCAGCTTAGGTAACTCCGAGGGTTTAGCTTTCTTT. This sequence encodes CASSLGNSEGLAFF.

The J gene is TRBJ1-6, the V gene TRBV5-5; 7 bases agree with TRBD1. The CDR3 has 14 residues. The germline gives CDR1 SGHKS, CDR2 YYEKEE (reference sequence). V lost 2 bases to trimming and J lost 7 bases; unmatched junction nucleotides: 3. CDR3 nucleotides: TGTGCCAGCAGCTTCGGGACAGTCAATTCACCCCTCCACTTT. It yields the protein CASSFGTVNSPLHF. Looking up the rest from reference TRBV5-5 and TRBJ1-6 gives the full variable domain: DAGVTQSPTHLIKTRGQQVTLRCSPISGHKSVSWYQQVLGQGPQFIFQYYEKEERGRGNFPDRFSARQFPNYSSELNVNALLLGDSALYLCASSFGTVNSPLHFGNGTRLTVT.

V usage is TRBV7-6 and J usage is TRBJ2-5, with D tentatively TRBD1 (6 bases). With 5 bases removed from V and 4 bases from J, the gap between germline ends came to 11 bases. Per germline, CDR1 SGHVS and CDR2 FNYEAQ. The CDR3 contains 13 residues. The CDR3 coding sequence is TGTGCCAGCAGCCTGACAGGAGGAGAGACCCAGTACTTC. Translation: CASSLTGGETQYF.

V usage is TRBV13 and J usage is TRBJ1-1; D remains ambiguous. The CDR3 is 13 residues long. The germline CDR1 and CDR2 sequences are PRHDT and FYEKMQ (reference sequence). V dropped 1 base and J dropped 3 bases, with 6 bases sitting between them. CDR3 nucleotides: TGTGCCAGCAGCTTAGCCGGGTACACTGAAGCTTTCTTT. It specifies CASSLAGYTEAFF.

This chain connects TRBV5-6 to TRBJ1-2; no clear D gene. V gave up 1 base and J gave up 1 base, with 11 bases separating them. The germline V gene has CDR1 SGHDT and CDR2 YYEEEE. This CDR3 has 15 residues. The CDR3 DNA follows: TGTGCCAGCAGCTTGTACCTAACCTTTAACTATGGCTACACCTTC. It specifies CASSLYLTFNYGYTF.

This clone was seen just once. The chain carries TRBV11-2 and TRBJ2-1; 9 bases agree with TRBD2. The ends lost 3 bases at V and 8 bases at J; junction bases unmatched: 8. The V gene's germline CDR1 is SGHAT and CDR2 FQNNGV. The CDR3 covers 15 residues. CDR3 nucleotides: TGTGCCAGCAGCTTCCTGGGACTAGCACGGGATGAGCAGTTCTTC. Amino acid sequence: CASSFLGLARDEQFF.

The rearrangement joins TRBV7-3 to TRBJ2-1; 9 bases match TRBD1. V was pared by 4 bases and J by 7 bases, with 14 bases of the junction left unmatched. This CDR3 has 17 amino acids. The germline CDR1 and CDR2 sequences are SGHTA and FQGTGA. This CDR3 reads CASSSRGGQGVSNEQFF. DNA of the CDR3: TGTGCCAGCAGCTCCCGCGGGGGACAGGGAGTAAGTAATGAGCAGTTCTTC.

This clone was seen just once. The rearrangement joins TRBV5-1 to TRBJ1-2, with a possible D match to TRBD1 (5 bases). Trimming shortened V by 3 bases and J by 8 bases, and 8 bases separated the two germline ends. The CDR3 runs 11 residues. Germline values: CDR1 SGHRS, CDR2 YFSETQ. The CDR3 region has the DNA TGCGCCAGCAGCTCGGACACCGGCTACACCTTC. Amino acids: CASSSDTGYTF.